This T cell receptor (beta chain) was documented in a study of PD-1 blockade in classical Hodgkin lymphoma (dated by TCRdb to the early 2020s). Describing the broader study: Nivolumab dosing was 3 mg/kg intravenously every 2 weeks, continuing until either disease progression or unacceptable toxicity. To define a peripheral blood immune signature of response to PD-1 blockade in classical Hodgkin lymphoma, the study combined TCR beta sequencing with CyTOF.

Broader findings and caveats from the paper: Trial patients with a complete response had baseline diversity similar to that of newly diagnosed patients, while partial responders and progressors had significantly lower diversity. Patients starting nivolumab less than 1 year after ASCT had lower diversity and were excluded from later analyses to avoid confounding by immune reconstitution. Only a single clinical trial cohort was studied, and what caused the repertoire differences, possibly disease activity or prior therapy, remained undefined. By C4D1, a significant rise was seen in CD4+ TCR diversity but not in CD8+ TCR diversity (p=0.0027 vs p=0.16), and the rise was most apparent among complete responders (p=0.02). Baseline TCR diversity was reported to be lower in newly diagnosed patients than in healthy donors, and even lower in relapsed/refractory patients.

Interpreted using the paper, the time point label stands for: cycle 1 day 1 (C1D1), immediately before nivolumab initiation. Every trial patient had relapsed following autologous stem cell transplantation, and prior brentuximab vedotin exposure was what differed among cohorts A, B and C. Using a Miltenyi CD8+ T cell isolation kit, CD8+ T cells were purified from thawed PBMCs through magnetic negative selection. The trial cohort comprised some 60 patients with relapsed/refractory classical Hodgkin lymphoma whose best overall responses were complete response, partial response or progressive disease. Single-agent nivolumab was administered to trial patients in the multi-cohort phase II CheckMate 205 trial. An independent review committee assessed best overall response by applying the 2007 International Working Group response criteria. Trial PBMCs were obtained immediately prior to nivolumab initiation (C1D1) and on therapy at cycle 2 day 1 and cycle 4 day 1. Peripheral blood was collected in 8 mL Vacutainer Cell Preparation Tubes, from which PBMCs were isolated by centrifugation and then cryopreserved. Purified CD4+ and CD8+ fractions were prepared only for cases where an additional PBMC sample was available. On LS columns in a quadroMACS separator, the magnetically labelled cells were depleted, and the flow-through was collected as the purified fraction.

Genomic DNA was isolated using the Qiagen DNeasy kit from unsorted PBMCs as well as from negatively selected CD4+ and CD8+ fractions. TCR beta CDR3 regions were subjected to amplification by immunoSEQ multiplex PCR with primers that anneal to V and J segments. A synthetic immune receptor repertoire was used to minimize amplification bias, and any remaining bias was removed computationally after sequencing. On the study's bioinformatics: Repertoire diversity was quantified as the Shannon entropy index using custom Python scripts. Unsorted, CD4+ and CD8+ repertoires were analyzed separately, except in combined analyses where CD4+ and CD8+ sequences were merged in silico. A clone counted as expanded when the clone's frequency after treatment rose at least 2-fold relative to C1D1, and clones undetected at baseline were given a pseudocount of 0.5. Clones with 0 or 1 copy at C1D1 were defined as singleton clones, while clones with 2 or more copies were defined as non-singleton clones. By matching protein sequences in sorted samples from the same patient, clones expanded in unsorted samples were annotated as CD4+, CD8+ or unknown. Wilcoxon tests on paired samples were used to test changes in diversity from C1D1 to C4D1. Sourced from immuneACCESS, this table was stored by TCRdb with only in-frame sequences that have V and J called. A share of the clones is absent; for the studies checked, an unresolved V gene accounts for under half, and the remainder has no known explanation. V, J and clone size are taken as reported in that table, and D and trimming were inferred from the DNA itself. For this sample the table gives about 27,000 clones, of which approximately 86% were detected only once. In total, the top ten clones hold 6% to 8% of the sample.

This clone was seen only once. Its cognate antigen has yet to be identified. Qualities for individual bases were not recorded, and no much larger clone is one base off. The sequences come from CD8+ T cells from blood, collected at baseline. This receptor was obtained from a human donor with classical Hodgkin lymphoma.

The CDR3 has the sequence CASSMSTQETQYF. The nucleotides read TGTGCCAGTAGTATGAGCACACAAGAGACCCAGTACTTC. The sequence joins TRBV19 to TRBJ2-5, with no D gene named confidently. CDR1 and CDR2, per the germline V gene (reference sequence), are LNHDA and SQIVND. V sheds 3 bases and J sheds 2 bases, leaving 7 bases between their ends. Measured from the cysteine to the phenylalanine, the CDR3 is 13 residues long. The entry retains the CDR3 DNA only, 39 bases that are in frame from base 1.